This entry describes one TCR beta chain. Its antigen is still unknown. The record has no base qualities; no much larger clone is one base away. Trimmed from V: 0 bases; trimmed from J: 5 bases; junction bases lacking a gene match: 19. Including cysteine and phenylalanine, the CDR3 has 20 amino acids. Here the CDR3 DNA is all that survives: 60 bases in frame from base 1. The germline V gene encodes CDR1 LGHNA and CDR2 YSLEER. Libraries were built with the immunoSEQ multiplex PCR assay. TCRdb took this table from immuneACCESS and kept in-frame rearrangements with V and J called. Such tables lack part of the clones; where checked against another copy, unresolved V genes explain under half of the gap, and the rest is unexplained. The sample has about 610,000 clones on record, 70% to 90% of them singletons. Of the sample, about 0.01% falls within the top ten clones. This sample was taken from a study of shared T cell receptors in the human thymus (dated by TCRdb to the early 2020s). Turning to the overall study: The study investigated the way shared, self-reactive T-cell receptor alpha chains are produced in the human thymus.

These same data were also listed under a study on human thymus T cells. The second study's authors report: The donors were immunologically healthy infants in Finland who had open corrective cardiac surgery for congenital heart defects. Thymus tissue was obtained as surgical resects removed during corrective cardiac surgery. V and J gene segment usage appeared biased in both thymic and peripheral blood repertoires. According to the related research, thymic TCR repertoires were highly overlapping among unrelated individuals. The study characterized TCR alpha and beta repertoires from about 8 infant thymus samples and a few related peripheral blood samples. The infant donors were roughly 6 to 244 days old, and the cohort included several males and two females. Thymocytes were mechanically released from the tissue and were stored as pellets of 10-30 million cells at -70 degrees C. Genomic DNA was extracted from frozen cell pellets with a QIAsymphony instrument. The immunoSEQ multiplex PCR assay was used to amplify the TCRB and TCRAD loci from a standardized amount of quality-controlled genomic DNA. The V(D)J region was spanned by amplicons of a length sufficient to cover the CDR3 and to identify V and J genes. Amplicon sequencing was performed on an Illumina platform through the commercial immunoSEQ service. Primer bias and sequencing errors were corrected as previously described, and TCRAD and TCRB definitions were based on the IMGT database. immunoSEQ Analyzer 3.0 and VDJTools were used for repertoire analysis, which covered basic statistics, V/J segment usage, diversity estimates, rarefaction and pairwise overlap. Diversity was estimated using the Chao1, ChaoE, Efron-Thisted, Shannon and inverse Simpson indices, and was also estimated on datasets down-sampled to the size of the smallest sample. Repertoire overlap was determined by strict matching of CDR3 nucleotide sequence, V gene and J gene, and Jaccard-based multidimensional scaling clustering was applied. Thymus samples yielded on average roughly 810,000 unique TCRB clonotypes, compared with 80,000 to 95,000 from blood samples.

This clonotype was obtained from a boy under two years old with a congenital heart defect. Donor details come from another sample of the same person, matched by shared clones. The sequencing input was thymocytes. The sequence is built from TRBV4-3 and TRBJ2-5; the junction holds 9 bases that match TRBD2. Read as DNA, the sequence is TGCGCCAGCAGCCAAGATCCTAAGGGCCTAGCGGGACCACCGGGGGAGACCCAGTACTTC. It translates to CASSQDPKGLAGPPGETQYF.